The rows below give T cell receptor beta chains drawn from one sample of a study of cytomegalovirus exposure and HLA in healthy donors. Sequencing was performed with immunoSEQ multiplex PCR; in TCRdb, only in-frame clones are kept and a portion is missing. This table has around 140,000 clones, just under 75% appearing once. Sequencing was done on a sample of PBMCs. These receptors were collected from a young woman in good health and CMV-seronegative. Each CDR3 is given without its conserved first and last residue. Fields, in order: D gene, V gene, clone size, CDR3 protein. D genes are given only for firm matches. Only part of the rows carry a size: once, few, many, or a class if the clone is expanded.

-	TRBV27	-	ASSTRIQVGNQPQH
-	TRBV5-6	-	ASSLPQGTDTQY
-	TRBV7-9	few	ASSLQGIAYNEQF
-	TRBV7-2	-	ASSHLEAF
-	TRBV4-3	few	ASSRKQGLAEAF
-	TRBV11-2	-	ASSFWGDDTEAF
TRBD2	TRBV7-8	-	ASSPGRVAVNEQF
-	TRBV30	few	AWGTSGYT
TRBD1	TRBV5-4	-	ASSLEGGSFTEAF
-	TRBV29-1	-	SVQTGNTIY
TRBD2	TRBV7-7	-	ASSSSGLAGGIQETQY
TRBD1	TRBV5-5	-	ASSPGQGAYEQY
-	TRBV19	-	ASRRETSGANVLT
-	TRBV9	-	ASSVDEEEKLF
TRBD2	TRBV2	-	ASSAWRELYNEQF
TRBD1	TRBV19	-	ASSIRQGAYIQY
-	TRBV7-8	-	ASSALPSSGNTIY
TRBD2	TRBV4-3	-	ASSQIAGGTYNEQF
TRBD2	TRBV11-3	-	ASSPREAGTTGELF
TRBD1	TRBV7-7	-	ASSLSTGEEQY
-	TRBV14	-	ASSQGESSYNEQF
-	TRBV6-5	once	ASSYSGGITEAF
-	TRBV7-8	-	ASSLEGGRPQH
-	TRBV10-1	-	ASSSDRTQGDTQY
TRBD1	TRBV9	-	ASSVGGQGNTIY
-	TRBV4-3	-	ASSQLQGAAYEQY
TRBD1	TRBV5-5	-	ASSSGQGVGGYT
-	TRBV2	-	ASIGVTGELF
TRBD2	TRBV4-2	-	ASSQRLAESTGELF
TRBD1	TRBV2	-	ASSARTGRDQPQH
-	TRBV5-6	-	ASSPIHRENTEAF
-	TRBV10-1	-	ASSGQFVPGAKNIQY
TRBD2	TRBV5-1	-	ASSSPAGVGETQY
TRBD1	TRBV15	-	ATSRVPRARGVQLF
-	TRBV14	-	ASSQDGGLNSPLH
-	TRBV7-2	-	ASSLFSDTQY
TRBD1	TRBV5-1	-	ASSFDRGQEAF
TRBD1	TRBV19	-	ASSIKGARTGELF
TRBD1	TRBV29-1	-	SVLPTGVGGYT